Listed below are T cell receptor beta chains from one sample, sequenced in a study of neurological immune-mediated disorders. TCRdb ran MiXCR on the 5' RACE reads and lists one entry per CDR3 protein. The profile shows around 49,000 distinct CDR3 sequences, 10% of them singletons. Specimen: PBMCs. These receptor sequences come from a woman aged 40 to 50 in good health. The CDR3 runs from the conserved cysteine through the conserved F or W. The order of the fields is D gene, V gene, J gene, clone size, CDR3 DNA, CDR3 protein. A D gene is named only where the DNA matches it firmly. The listing skips clone size in some rows; elsewhere it reads once, few, many or a size class.

>.|TRBV29-1|TRBJ2-7|many
TGCAGCGTTCGAGGAGGGGCTGAGTACGAGCAGTACTTC
CSVRGGAEYEQYF
>TRBD2|TRBV25-1|TRBJ2-7|many
TGTGCCAGCAGTGTGGCGGGAGGCACCTACGAGCAGTACTTC
CASSVAGGTYEQYF
>TRBD1|TRBV3-1|TRBJ2-1|many
TGTGCCAGCAGCCAATCGGACAGGGACAATGAGCAGTTCTTC
CASSQSDRDNEQFF
>.|TRBV20-1|TRBJ1-5|many
TGCAGTGCCCAGGACAGAACTCGCAATCAGCCCCAGCATTTT
CSAQDRTRNQPQHF
>.|TRBV20-1|TRBJ2-3|many
TGCAGTGCTAGGCCAGACGGGGGAGGTACGCAGTATTTT
CSARPDGGGTQYF
>TRBD1|TRBV10-3|TRBJ1-1|.
TGTACCATCAGTGAGGACAGGGGGTGGAACACTGAAGCTTTCTTT
CTISEDRGWNTEAFF
>TRBD2|TRBV20-1|TRBJ2-7|many
TGCAGTGCTAGGGGGCTAGCGGGCCCCTACGAGCAGTACTTC
CSARGLAGPYEQYF
>TRBD2|TRBV20-1|TRBJ2-1|many
TGCAGTGCACTAACCGGGACTAGCGGAAACAATGAGCAGTTCTTC
CSALTGTSGNNEQFF
>TRBD1|TRBV10-3|TRBJ1-1|many
TGTGCCATCAGCTCGACAGGGCCCACTGAAGCTTTCTTT
CAISSTGPTEAFF
>TRBD1|TRBV6-5|TRBJ1-2|many
TGTGCCAGCAGTTGGACTCCAGGACAGGGCGGTGGGGGCTACACCTTC
CASSWTPGQGGGGYTF
>.|TRBV5-1|TRBJ2-1|many
TGCGCCAGCAGCTTGTCCCAGATCGGGGGAAACTACAATGAGCAGTTCTTC
CASSLSQIGGNYNEQFF
>.|TRBV3-1|TRBJ1-2|many
TGTGCCAGCAGCCAAGATCACAGGGACTATGGCTACACCTTC
CASSQDHRDYGYTF
>.|TRBV4-1|TRBJ2-3|many
TGCGCCAGCAGCCTGCGGGCTACAGATACGCAGTATTTT
CASSLRATDTQYF
>.|TRBV29-1|TRBJ1-2|many
TGCAGCCTCCCAGGGCCCTATGGCTACACCTTC
CSLPGPYGYTF
>TRBD2|TRBV6-5|TRBJ2-7|many
TGTGCCAGCAGTTACAGCGGGGGGGTCTCCTACGAGCAGTACTTC
CASSYSGGVSYEQYF
>.|TRBV27|TRBJ1-1|many
TGTGCCAGCAGTTCCTGGACGAGATCGGGGAACACTGAAGCTTTCTTT
CASSSWTRSGNTEAFF
>.|TRBV5-5|TRBJ1-1|many
TGTGCCAGCAGTATTGAAACAGGGAGACCTGAAGCTTTCTTT
CASSIETGRPEAFF
>TRBD2|TRBV20-1|TRBJ2-1|.
TGCGGTGCTAGAGATCGCGGGAGAGTCTACAATGAGCAGTTCTTC
CGARDRGRVYNEQFF
>TRBD1|TRBV7-9|TRBJ1-5|many
TGTGCCAGCAGCGCCGGACAGGGGGGGAATCAGCCCCAGCATTTT
CASSAGQGGNQPQHF
>.|TRBV21-1|TRBJ2-7|many
TGTGCCAGCAGCAAAGCTCCTTCCCGGGACAGGAGCATCTACGAGCAGTACTTC
CASSKAPSRDRSIYEQYF
>.|TRBV10-3|TRBJ1-6|many
TGTGCCATCAGTGAAGGTGCGGGAGTTAATTCACCCCTCCACTTT
CAISEGAGVNSPLHF
>.|TRBV7-9|TRBJ2-4|many
TGTGCCAGCAGTCCTTTCGGGCGGGGAACACTAGCCAAAAACATTCAGTACTTC
CASSPFGRGTLAKNIQYF
>.|TRBV27|TRBJ2-6|few
TGTGCCAGCAGCCGTTCTGGGGCCAACGTCCTGACTTTC
CASSRSGANVLTF
>.|TRBV10-3|TRBJ2-1|many
TGTGCCATCAGTGATCGGCGTGATGAGCAGTTCTTC
CAISDRRDEQFF
>TRBD1|TRBV20-1|TRBJ2-7|many
TGCAGTGCTAGGGGGGACAGGTTCTACGAGCAGTACTTC
CSARGDRFYEQYF
>.|TRBV7-2|TRBJ1-5|many
TGTGCCAGCAGCTTAGTCGGCGGCCGCTATAGCAATCAGCCCCAGCATTTT
CASSLVGGRYSNQPQHF
>.|TRBV20-1|TRBJ1-3|many
TGCAGTGCTAGAGAACAGGGAGGCGGAAACACCATATATTTT
CSAREQGGGNTIYF
>TRBD2|TRBV5-1|TRBJ2-7|many
TGCGCCAGCAGCTTCCATCCAAGAGAGCGGGAGACGACCTACGAGCAGTACTTC
CASSFHPRERETTYEQYF
>TRBD1|TRBV25-1|TRBJ1-4|many
TGTGCCAGCAGTGAAACGACAGGGGGTGAAAAACTGTTTTTT
CASSETTGGEKLFF
>.|TRBV6-5|TRBJ2-1|.
TGTGCCAGCAGTTACTCTTTATCCATCCCGGTGGGAGGTTACAATGAGCAGTTCTTC
CASSYSLSIPVGGYNEQFF
>.|TRBV5-1|TRBJ1-1|many
TGCGCCAGCAAATCGGTCGAGAACACTGAAGCTTTCTTT
CASKSVENTEAFF
>.|TRBV4-1|TRBJ1-5|many
TGCGCCAGCAGCCAAGATGGGACAATTAGCAATCAGCCCCAGCATTTT
CASSQDGTISNQPQHF
>.|TRBV20-1|TRBJ2-4|many
TGCAGTGCTAACAGGGCTACCCCCTTAGCCAAAAACATTCAGTACTTC
CSANRATPLAKNIQYF
>.|TRBV9|TRBJ1-6|many
TGTGCCAGCAGCCCATCCTCGGGCCATAATTCACCCCTCCACTTT
CASSPSSGHNSPLHF
>.|TRBV9|TRBJ1-5|.
TGTGCCAGCAGCGTGGGGTACGGCAATCAGCCCCAGCATTTT
CASSVGYGNQPQHF
>TRBD2|TRBV5-1|TRBJ2-3|many
TGCGCCAGCAGCCGGGGAGGGGTCACAGATACGCAGTATTTT
CASSRGGVTDTQYF
>TRBD1|TRBV10-3|TRBJ1-2|many
TGTGCCATCAGGGGACAGGGGACGGACTATGGCTACACCTTC
CAIRGQGTDYGYTF
>TRBD2|TRBV9|TRBJ2-2|many
TGTGCCAGCAGCGTGGGACTAGCGGGATCCGGGGAGCTGTTTTTT
CASSVGLAGSGELFF
>.|TRBV6-2/TRBV6-3|TRBJ1-2|many
TGTGCCAGCAGCCCGGGGGCCTACTATGGCTACACCTTC
CASSPGAYYGYTF
>.|TRBV7-2|TRBJ1-2|many
TGTGCCAGCAGCGGGTGGGACGCCCGGGGGATCTATGGCTACACCTTC
CASSGWDARGIYGYTF
>.|TRBV7-9|TRBJ1-1|many
TGTGCCAGCAGCTTACGGGACTCGAACACTGAAGCTTTCTTT
CASSLRDSNTEAFF
>.|TRBV14|TRBJ2-3|many
TGTGCCAGCAGCCAGGCCGTTGTCCACACAGATACGCAGTATTTT
CASSQAVVHTDTQYF
>.|TRBV2|TRBJ2-5|.
TGTGCCAGCAGTCCCCCTACTAACCAAGAGACCCAGTACTTC
CASSPPTNQETQYF
>.|TRBV7-2|TRBJ2-1|many
TGTGCCAGCAGAGGGACGGGGGTTCTCAATGAGCAGTTCTTC
CASRGTGVLNEQFF
>TRBD1|TRBV5-1|TRBJ2-2|many
TGCGCCAGCAGTCGAGACAGGGTGGGGCCCAACGGGGAGCTGTTTTTT
CASSRDRVGPNGELFF
>.|TRBV20-1|TRBJ1-1|medium-sized
TGCAGTGCTAGAGGCTCAGAAGGGGGGGTCACTGAAGCTTTCTTT
CSARGSEGGVTEAFF